Presented here are 5 T cell receptor beta chains from one specimen sequenced in a study of blood T cell repertoires in COVID-19. Sequenced by immunoSEQ multiplex PCR; TCRdb stores in-frame clones only, minus some. The table includes tens of thousands of clones, approximately 90% detected once. Sequencing was carried out using peripheral blood. Receptors originate from a middle-aged man with COVID-19, enrolled during active disease.

The chain has TRBV28 and TRBJ1-2, with TRBD1 matching 8 bases. V gave up 5 bases and J gave up 7 bases; unmatched junction bases: 6. The V gene's germline CDR1 is MDHEN and CDR2 SYDVKM. This CDR3 region has 13 residues. The DNA for the CDR3 is TGTGCCAGCAGTCTCCGGACAGGGACTGGCTACACCTTC. It encodes CASSLRTGTGYTF.

The chain links TRBV5-1 to TRBJ2-3, with 7 bases lining up with TRBD2. The V gene end was trimmed by 2 bases and the J gene end by 4 bases; junction bases not matched to a gene: 7. This CDR3 region has 15 residues. Germline assignment: CDR1 SGHRS and CDR2 YFSETQ. The CDR3 is CASSLGGAGADTQYF. CDR3 nucleotides: TGCGCCAGCAGCTTAGGCGGGGCGGGGGCAGATACGCAGTATTTT.

This clone has more than one count but fewer than ten. V is TRBV9 and J is TRBJ2-1; 10 nucleotides match TRBD2. There are 18 residues in the CDR3. V shed 0 bases and J 4 bases; nucleotides not matched to a gene: 10. The germline V gene encodes CDR1 SGDLS and CDR2 YYNGEE. In DNA form, the CDR3 reads TGTGCCAGCAGCGTAGAGGTAGATAGCGGGGGGATATACAATGAGCAGTTCTTC. Amino acid sequence: CASSVEVDSGGIYNEQFF.

The V gene is TRBV2, the J gene TRBJ1-5; D unresolved. Germline V CDR1 and CDR2: SNHLY, FYNNEI. Trimming pared 6 bases from V and 5 bases from J, leaving 17 bases between. The CDR3 has 15 residues. CDR3 in amino acids: CASRSSEVNHQPQHF. The CDR3 bases are TGTGCCAGCAGAAGCTCCGAGGTGAACCATCAGCCCCAGCATTTT.

The rearrangement uses TRBV7-9 and TRBJ2-2, with no clear D. The CDR3 loop spans 14 amino acids. Germline V lookup: CDR1 SEHNR, CDR2 FQNEAQ (reference sequence). The V and J ends lost 10 bases and 3 bases respectively, with 15 bases between them. The CDR3 protein is CATSLQEHTGELFF. In nucleotides, the CDR3 is TGTGCCACCTCTCTCCAGGAACACACCGGGGAGCTGTTTTTT.